The clone carrying this TCR beta chain was seen at least ten times. Its antigen is unidentified. The source of the sample is a study of blood T cells in healthy people across ages. Study findings and constraints: TCR beta diversity tracked closely with naive T cell percentage.

The second PCR ran about 6 to 12 cycles with a sample-barcoded 5' primer and J-beta primers. Each cDNA molecule was tagged by a template-switch adaptor with 12 random nucleotides. TCRdb independently ran MiXCR on the 5' RACE reads; one entry per CDR3 protein. Of 550,000 to 650,000 distinct CDR3 sequences listed, roughly 31% are singletons. Total RNA extraction produced at least 5.5 micrograms (per sample) for the study. Per the germline V gene, CDR1 is SSHAT and CDR2 is FNYEAQ (reference sequence). V shed 4 bases and J shed 1 base, with 12 bases lying between them. The CDR3 covers 15 residues. Source material: blood. The V gene is TRBV7-7, the J gene TRBJ2-3; tentatively, D is TRBD2 (6 bases). The TCR was taken from an elderly woman in good health. This chain's CDR3 is CASSYGSWGTDTQYF. DNA of the CDR3: TGTGCCAGCAGCTACGGGAGTTGGGGCACAGATACGCAGTATTTT.